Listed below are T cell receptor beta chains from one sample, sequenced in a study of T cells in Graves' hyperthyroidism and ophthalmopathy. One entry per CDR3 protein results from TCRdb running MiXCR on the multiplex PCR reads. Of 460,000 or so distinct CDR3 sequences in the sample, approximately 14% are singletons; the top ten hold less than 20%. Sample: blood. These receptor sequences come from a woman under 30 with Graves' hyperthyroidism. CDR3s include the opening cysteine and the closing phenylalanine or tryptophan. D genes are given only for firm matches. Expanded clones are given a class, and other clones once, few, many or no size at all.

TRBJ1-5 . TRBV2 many TGTGCCAGCAGTGGAACATGGATTTCTGGCAATCAGCCCCAGCATTTT CASSGTWISGNQPQHF
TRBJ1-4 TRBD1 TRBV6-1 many TGTGCCAGCAGTTTTAACAGGGGGACTAATGAAAAACTGTTTTTT CASSFNRGTNEKLFF
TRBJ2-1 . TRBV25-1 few TGTGCCAGCAGCAGGCCCCCCAGGTACAATGAGCAGTTCTTC CASSRPPRYNEQFF
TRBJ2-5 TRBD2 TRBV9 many TGTGCCAGCAGCGTAGGTAGCGGGAGGGAGACCCAGTACTTC CASSVGSGRETQYF
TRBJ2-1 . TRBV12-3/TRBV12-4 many TGTGCCAGCAGTTTGGTCCCGACAAACAATGAGCAGTTCTTC CASSLVPTNNEQFF
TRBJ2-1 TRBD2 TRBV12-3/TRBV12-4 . TGTGCCAGCAGTCAAGCGGGAACTTGGGATGAGCAGTTCTTC CASSQAGTWDEQFF
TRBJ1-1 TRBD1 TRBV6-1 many TGTGCCAGCACCATACAGGGGGCAGGTGAAGCTTTCTTT CASTIQGAGEAFF
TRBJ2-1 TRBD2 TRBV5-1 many TGCGCCAGCAGCTTGGAAGGTACTAGCGGGAGTTCTAATGAGCAGTTCTTC CASSLEGTSGSSNEQFF
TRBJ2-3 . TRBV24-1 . TGTGCCACCAGTGATGGGGTTGGTCCAGGAGATACGCAGTATTTT CATSDGVGPGDTQYF
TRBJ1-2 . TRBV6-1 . TGTGCCAGCAGCGAAAAAACCGGGAGAAACTATGGCTACACCTTC CASSEKTGRNYGYTF
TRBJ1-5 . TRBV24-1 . TGTGCCACCAGTGATTCAGGCAGTGGGCCCCAGCATTTT CATSDSGSGPQHF
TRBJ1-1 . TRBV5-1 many TGCGCCAGCAGCGGTACAGGGACATCAGCTGAAGCTTTCTTT CASSGTGTSAEAFF
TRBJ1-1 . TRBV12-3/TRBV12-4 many TGTGCCAGCAGTTTGTCCCAGGTGTGGGGTGGCACTGAAGCTTTCTTT CASSLSQVWGGTEAFF
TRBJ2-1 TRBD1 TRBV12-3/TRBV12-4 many TGTGCCAGCAGTACCACGGACAGGGGCTACAATGAGCAGTTCTTC CASSTTDRGYNEQFF
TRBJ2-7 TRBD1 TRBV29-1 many TGCAGCGTTCTTGGTGACGGGCGGACAGGGGAGGGCTACGAGCAGTACTTC CSVLGDGRTGEGYEQYF
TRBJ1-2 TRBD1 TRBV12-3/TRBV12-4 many TGTGCCAGCAGTCCACGTGGGACAGGGAATGCTAGCGGCTATGGCTACACCTTC CASSPRGTGNASGYGYTF
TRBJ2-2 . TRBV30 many TGTGCCTGCGCCTTAGGGAGGGAGCTGTTTTTT CACALGRELFF
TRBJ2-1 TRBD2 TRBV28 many TGTGCCAGCAGTTTACCAGCGGGAGGTTATGAGCAGTTCTTC CASSLPAGGYEQFF
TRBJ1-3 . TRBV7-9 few TGTGCCAGCAGCCAGGGACCGATTTTTGGAAACACCATATATTTT CASSQGPIFGNTIYF
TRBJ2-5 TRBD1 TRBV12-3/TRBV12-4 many TGTGCCAGCAGCTACCTAGGGGGCGGGCAAGAGACCCAGTACTTC CASSYLGGGQETQYF
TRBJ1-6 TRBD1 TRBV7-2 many TGTGCCAGCAGCTGGACCGGGACAGGGGCTAATTCACCCCTCCACTTT CASSWTGTGANSPLHF
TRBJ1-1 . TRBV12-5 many TGTGCTAGTGGTCCCAAGGGGGGGGGCGCCAACACTGAAGCTTTCTTT CASGPKGGGANTEAFF
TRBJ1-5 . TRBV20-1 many TGCAGTGCTAGAGATCTCTCGGGAGGGAATAGCAATCAGCCCCAGCATTTT CSARDLSGGNSNQPQHF
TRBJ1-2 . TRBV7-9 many TGTGCCAGCAGCAAAGCCCTCTCAACAGGGAATTCCTTCGGAATACGTTATGGCTACACCTTC CASSKALSTGNSFGIRYGYTF
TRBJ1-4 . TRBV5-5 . TGTGCCAGCAGCTTGGGGACAGTCGGTAATGAAAAACTGTTTTTT CASSLGTVGNEKLFF
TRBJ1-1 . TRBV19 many TGTGCCAGTAGTATCAGGACAGACACTGAAGCTTTCTTT CASSIRTDTEAFF
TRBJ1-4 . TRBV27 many TGTGCCAGCAGTTCCCTAGGACGGGCGCATAATGAAAAACTGTTTTTT CASSSLGRAHNEKLFF
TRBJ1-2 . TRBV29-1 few TGCAGCGTTGATCCGAGGGGCATTGACTATGGCTACACCTTC CSVDPRGIDYGYTF
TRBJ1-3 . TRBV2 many TGTGCCAGCAGTGAGACCTCCATGGTAGTAGACACCATATATTTT CASSETSMVVDTIYF
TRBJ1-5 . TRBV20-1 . TGCAGTGCTAGAGATGGTTCGGGAGGGAAGCCCCAGCATTTT CSARDGSGGKPQHF
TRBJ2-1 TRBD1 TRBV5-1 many TGCGCCAGCAGCGGGCAGACAGGGGGCAATGAGCAGTTCTTC CASSGQTGGNEQFF
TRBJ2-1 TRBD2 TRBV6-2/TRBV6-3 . TGTGCCAGCAGGCAGACTAGCGGGAGCCCCAATGAGCAGTTCTTC CASRQTSGSPNEQFF
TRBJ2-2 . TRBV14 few TGTGCCAGCAGCGTCCTTGGGGGGATGAACACCGGGGAGCTGTTTTTT CASSVLGGMNTGELFF
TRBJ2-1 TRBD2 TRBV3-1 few TGTGCCAGCAGCTTACTAGCGGGAGGGAAAAATGAGCAGTTCTTC CASSLLAGGKNEQFF
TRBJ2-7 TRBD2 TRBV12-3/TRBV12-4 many TGTGCCAGCAGTAGGGGACTAGCGAGATCCTACGAGCAGTACTTC CASSRGLARSYEQYF
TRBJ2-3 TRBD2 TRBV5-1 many TGCGCCAGCAGCTTGGGCGGGAGCCCAGATACGCAGTATTTT CASSLGGSPDTQYF
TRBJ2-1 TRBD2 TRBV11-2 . TGTGCCAGCAGCCTCCTGCCGGGACTAGCGGGACTGAGCTCCTACAATGAGCAGTTCTTC CASSLLPGLAGLSSYNEQFF
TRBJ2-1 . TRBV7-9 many TGTGCCAGCAGCTTAGTAAGAGGAGACAATGAGCAGTTCTTC CASSLVRGDNEQFF
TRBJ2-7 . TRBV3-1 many TGTGCCAGCAGCAGGGCCGACTCCTCCGAGCAGTACTTC CASSRADSSEQYF
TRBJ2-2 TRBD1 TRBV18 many TGTGCCAGCTCACGAACTGGGACAGCCGACGGGGAGCTGTTTTTT CASSRTGTADGELFF
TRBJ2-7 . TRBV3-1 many TGTGCCAGCAGCCAGATGGCGGATACGGCTTACGAGCAGTACTTC CASSQMADTAYEQYF
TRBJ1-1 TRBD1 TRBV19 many TGTGCCAGTAGTACCAGACAGGGAGGCACTGAAGCTTTCTTT CASSTRQGGTEAFF
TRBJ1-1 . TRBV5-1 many TGCGCCAGCAGTAATCAACGGGACACTGAAGCTTTCTTT CASSNQRDTEAFF
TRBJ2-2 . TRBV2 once TGTGCCGGCGGAGGGAGTTCGAACACCGGGGAGCTGTTTTTT CAGGGSSNTGELFF
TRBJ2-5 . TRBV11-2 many TGTGCCAGCAGCTTAACCCAAGAGCAAGAGACCCAGTACTTC CASSLTQEQETQYF
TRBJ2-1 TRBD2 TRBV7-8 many TGTGCCAGCAGCTCCTCGGGGGGGGCTTACAATGAGCAGTTCTTC CASSSSGGAYNEQFF
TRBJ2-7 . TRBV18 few TGTGCCAGCTCACCACCTGAGGGAATCAACGAGCAGTACTTC CASSPPEGINEQYF
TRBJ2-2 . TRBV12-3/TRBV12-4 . TGTGCCAGCAGTAAGAACACCGGGGAGCTGTTTTTT CASSKNTGELFF
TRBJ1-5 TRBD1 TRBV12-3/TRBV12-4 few TGTGCCAGCAGCCAGACAGGGAACAGCAATCAGCCCCAGCATTTT CASSQTGNSNQPQHF
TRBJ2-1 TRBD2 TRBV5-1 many TGCGCCAGCAGCACGGGACTAGCGGGAGACGGCTCCTACAATGAGCAGTTCTTC CASSTGLAGDGSYNEQFF
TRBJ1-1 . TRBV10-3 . TGTGCCATCAATCAGGGGCCAAACACTGGAGCTTTCTTT CAINQGPNTGAFF
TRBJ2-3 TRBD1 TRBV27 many TGTGCCAGCAGTGTCCAACAGGGGTACCCCACAGATACGCAGTATTTT CASSVQQGYPTDTQYF
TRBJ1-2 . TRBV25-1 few TGTGCCAGCAGTGAATCCGGCAGCCACTATGGCTACACCTTC CASSESGSHYGYTF
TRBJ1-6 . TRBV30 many TGTGCCTGGATGGCGAATAATTCACCCCTCCACTTT CAWMANNSPLHF